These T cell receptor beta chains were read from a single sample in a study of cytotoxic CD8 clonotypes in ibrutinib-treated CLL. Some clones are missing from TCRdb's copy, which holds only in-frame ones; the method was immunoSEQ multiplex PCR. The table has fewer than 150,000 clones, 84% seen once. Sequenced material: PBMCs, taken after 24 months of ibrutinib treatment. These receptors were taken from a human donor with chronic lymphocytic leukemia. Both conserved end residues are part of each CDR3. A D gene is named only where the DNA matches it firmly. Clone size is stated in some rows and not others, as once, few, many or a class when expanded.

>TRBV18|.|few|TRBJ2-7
TGTGCCAGCTCACCAGCACGGGTGGTTCCCTACGAGCAGTACTTC
CASSPARVVPYEQYF
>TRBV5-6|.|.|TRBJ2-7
TGTGCCAGCAGCTTCGGTCCAGCGGCCTACGAGCAGTACTTC
CASSFGPAAYEQYF
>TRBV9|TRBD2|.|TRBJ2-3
TGTGCCAGCAGCGTAGGGTCCGGAAGCGGGGCATACACAGATACGCAGTATTTT
CASSVGSGSGAYTDTQYF
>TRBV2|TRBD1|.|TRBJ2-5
TGTGCCAGCAAGGAGAGGACAGGGACGGATTGGGAGACCCAGTACTTC
CASKERTGTDWETQYF
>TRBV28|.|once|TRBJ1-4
TGTGCCAGCACTAGTAATGAAAAACTGTTTTTT
CASTSNEKLFF
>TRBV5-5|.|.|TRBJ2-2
TGTGCCAGCACCCGACAGAACACCGGGGAGCTGTTTTTT
CASTRQNTGELFF
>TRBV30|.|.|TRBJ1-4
TGTGCCTGGGGCTTCGGGAAACTGTTTTTT
CAWGFGKLFF
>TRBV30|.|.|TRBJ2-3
TGTGCCTGGGCCCGTAGCACAGATACGCAGTATTTT
CAWARSTDTQYF
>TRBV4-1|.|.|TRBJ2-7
TGCGCCAGCAGCCAAGATCGTGGGGGTTACTACGAGCAGTACTTC
CASSQDRGGYYEQYF
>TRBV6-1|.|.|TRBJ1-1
TGTGCCAGCACAAACTTACAGTGGAACACTGAAGCTTTCTTT
CASTNLQWNTEAFF
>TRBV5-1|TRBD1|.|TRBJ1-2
TGCGCCAGCAGCCAAACCGGGACAGGGTTTTATGGCTACACCTTC
CASSQTGTGFYGYTF
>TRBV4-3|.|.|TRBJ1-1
TGCGCCAGCAGCCATCTTAGGGGGGGCACTGAAGCTTTCTTT
CASSHLRGGTEAFF
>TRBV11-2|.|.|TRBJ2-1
TGTGCCAGCAGCGACCCCGATAGTAGGCAGTTCTTC
CASSDPDSRQFF
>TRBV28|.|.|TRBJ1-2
TGTGGGATTGGCTATAACTATGGCTACACCTTC
CGIGYNYGYTF
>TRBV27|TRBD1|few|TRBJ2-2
TGTGCCAGCAGCCTATCCGGGACAGGGGGGACCGGGGAGCTGTTTTTT
CASSLSGTGGTGELFF
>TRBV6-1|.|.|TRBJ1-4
TGTGCCAGCAGTGAATATGAAAAACTGTTTTTT
CASSEYEKLFF
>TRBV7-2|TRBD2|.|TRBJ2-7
TGTGCCAGCAGCTTAGGCACGGGGGGACGCGAGCAGTACTTC
CASSLGTGGREQYF
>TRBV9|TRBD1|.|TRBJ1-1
TGTGCCAGCAGCAAAAGACAGGGCTTTAACACTGAAGCTTTCTTT
CASSKRQGFNTEAFF
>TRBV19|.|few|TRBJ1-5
TGTGCCAGTAGTAGACAGTCAAATCAGCCCCAGCATTTT
CASSRQSNQPQHF
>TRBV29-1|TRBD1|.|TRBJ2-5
TGCAGTCAGGGGGTGGTTCTGGGGACCCAGTACTTC
CSQGVVLGTQYF
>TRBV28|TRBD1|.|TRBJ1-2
TGTGCCAGCAGCCCGACAGGGGGCGGCTACACCTTC
CASSPTGGGYTF
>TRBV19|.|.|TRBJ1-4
TGTGCCAGTAGTATTTCAGGGACTACTAATGAAAAACTGTTTTTT
CASSISGTTNEKLFF
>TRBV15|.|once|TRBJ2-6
TGTGCCACCAGGTACGGGGGTATTGGGGCCAACGTCCTGACTTTC
CATRYGGIGANVLTF
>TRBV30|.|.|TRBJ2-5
TGTGCCTGGAGTAGCGGCGGCATGGGGACCCAGTACTTC
CAWSSGGMGTQYF
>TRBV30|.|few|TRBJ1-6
TGTGCCTGGAGTCCTAAGGCGGGGAATTCACCCCTCCACTTT
CAWSPKAGNSPLHF
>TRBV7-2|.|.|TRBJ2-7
TGTGCCAGCAGCTTAGCCTTAGTCAGGGGCTACGAGCAGTACTTC
CASSLALVRGYEQYF
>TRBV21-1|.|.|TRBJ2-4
TGTGCCAGCAGCAGATCCGGGGTTTCGAGGCCCAAAAACATTCAGTACTTC
CASSRSGVSRPKNIQYF
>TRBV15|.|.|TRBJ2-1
TGTGCCACCAGCAGAGACCAGTATTCCGGTAACGGTGAGCAGTTCTTC
CATSRDQYSGNGEQFF
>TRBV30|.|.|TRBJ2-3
TGTGCCTGGAGTAGGGGGGTCCTAGTCCCAGCAGATACGCAGTATTTT
CAWSRGVLVPADTQYF
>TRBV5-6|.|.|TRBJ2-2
TGTGCCAGCAGCTTGTATGGGGACACCGGGGAGCTGTTTTTT
CASSLYGDTGELFF
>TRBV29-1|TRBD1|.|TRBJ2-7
TGCAGCGCCGGGACAGACTCCTACGAGCAGTACTTC
CSAGTDSYEQYF
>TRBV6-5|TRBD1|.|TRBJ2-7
TGTGCCAGCAGTTACTCGAAGGGACAGGGGGCCTACGAGCAGTACTTC
CASSYSKGQGAYEQYF
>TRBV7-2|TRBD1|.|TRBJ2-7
TGTGCCAGCAGCCCGGGACAGCCCTACGAGCAGTACTTC
CASSPGQPYEQYF
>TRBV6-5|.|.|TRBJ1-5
TGTGCCAGCAGTCTCGGGACCGACAGCAATCAGCCCCAGCATTTT
CASSLGTDSNQPQHF
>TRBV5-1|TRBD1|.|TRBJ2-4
TGCGCCAGCAGCCTGGACAGGGTGAACATTCAGTACTTC
CASSLDRVNIQYF
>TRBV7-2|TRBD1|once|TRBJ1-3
TGTGCCAGCAGCACCGGTAGGGGACAGGGGAAACCTTCTGGAAACACCATATATTTT
CASSTGRGQGKPSGNTIYF
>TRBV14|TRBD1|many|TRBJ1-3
TGTGCCAGCAGCCGTAGACAGGGGGCGAGAGGAAACACCATATATTTT
CASSRRQGARGNTIYF
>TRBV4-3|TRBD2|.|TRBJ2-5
TGCGCCAGCAGCCAAGAACTAGCGGGGGGGCTAGGAGAGACCCAGTACTTC
CASSQELAGGLGETQYF
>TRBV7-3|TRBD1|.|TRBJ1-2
TGTGCCAGCAGCTTAGGACAGGGGCACATCTATGGCTACACCTTC
CASSLGQGHIYGYTF
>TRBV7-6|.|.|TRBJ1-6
TGTGCCAGCAACAACAGGCCCGATTCACCCCTCCACTTT
CASNNRPDSPLHF
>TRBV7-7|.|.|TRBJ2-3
TGTGCCAGCAGCTCGGACCGCACAGATACGCAGTATTTT
CASSSDRTDTQYF
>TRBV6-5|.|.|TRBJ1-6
TGTGCCAGCAGAACAGGCTCAAATTCACCCCTCCACTTT
CASRTGSNSPLHF
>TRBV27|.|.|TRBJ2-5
TGTGCCAGCAGTTTCAACGGCCGACAAGAGACCCAGTACTTC
CASSFNGRQETQYF
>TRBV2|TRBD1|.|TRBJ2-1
TGTGCCAGCAGCGCTCCGGGACAGGGGGCCGGTGAGCAGTTCTTC
CASSAPGQGAGEQFF
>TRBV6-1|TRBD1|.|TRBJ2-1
TGTGCCAGCACCGTGGACAGGGGCGAATACAATGAGCAGTTCTTC
CASTVDRGEYNEQFF
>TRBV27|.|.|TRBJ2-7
TGTGCCAGCAGCCCTCGGAAGGGAAGCTTCTACGAGCAGTACTTC
CASSPRKGSFYEQYF
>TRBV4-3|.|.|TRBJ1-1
TGCGCCAGCAGCCAAGATATCGGGTGGGGTACTGAAGCTTTCTTT
CASSQDIGWGTEAFF
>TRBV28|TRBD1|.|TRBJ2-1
TGTGCCAGCACCTCGACAGGGGGCGATGAGCAGTTCTTC
CASTSTGGDEQFF
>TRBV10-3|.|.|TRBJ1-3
TGTGCCGCACGACAGGACTCTGGAAACACCATATATTTT
CAARQDSGNTIYF
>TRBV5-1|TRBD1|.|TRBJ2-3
TGCGCCAGCAGCTCCACCGGGACAGGTTTCGCAGATACGCAGTATTTT
CASSSTGTGFADTQYF
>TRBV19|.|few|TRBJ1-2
TGTGCCAGTAGTATAGAGGGGACGGCTGGCTACACCTTC
CASSIEGTAGYTF
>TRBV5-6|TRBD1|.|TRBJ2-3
TGTGCCAGCAGCTCCCCACACAGGGGAAGCACAGATACGCAGTATTTT
CASSSPHRGSTDTQYF
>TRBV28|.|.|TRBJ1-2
TGTGCCAATATGGACAGCCAGAACTATGGCTACACCTTC
CANMDSQNYGYTF
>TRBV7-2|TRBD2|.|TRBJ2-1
TGTGCCAGCAGCTTAGTTGGGGGGGAAGACAATGAGCAGTTCTTC
CASSLVGGEDNEQFF
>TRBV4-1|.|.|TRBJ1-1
TGCGCCAGCAGCCTGGGCACTGAAGCTTTCTTT
CASSLGTEAFF
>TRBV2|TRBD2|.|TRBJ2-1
TGTGCCAGCAGTGTGGGCGGGGGGGCCTACAATGAGCAGTTCTTC
CASSVGGGAYNEQFF
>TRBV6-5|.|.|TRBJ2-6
TGTGCCAGCAGTTACGGGGGAGATGGGGCCAACGTCCTGACTTTC
CASSYGGDGANVLTF
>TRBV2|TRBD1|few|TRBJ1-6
TGTGCCAGCATCCGGGACAGGGTGAATTCACCCCTCCACTTT
CASIRDRVNSPLHF
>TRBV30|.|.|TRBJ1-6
TGTGCCTGGAGTGTATCAGGGTTTAATTCACCCCTCCACTTT
CAWSVSGFNSPLHF